The sequence of this T cell receptor (beta chain) was determined in a study of blood T cells in healthy people across ages. A second PCR of 7 to 11 cycles used a sample-barcoded 5' primer and a J-beta primer mix. One entry per CDR3 protein results from TCRdb running MiXCR on the 5' RACE reads. This table has roughly 1.9 million distinct CDR3 sequences, more than 35% appearing once. In its sample, this clonotype was seen a few times. Per the germline V gene, CDR1 is SQVTM and CDR2 is ANQGSEA. The CDR3 length is 12 residues. The clonotype comes from a human donor in good health. The source material was blood. The V and J genes are TRBV29-1 and TRBJ2-7; D possibly corresponds to TRBD2 (7 bases). The better agreement between TRBJ2-5 and the DNA end casts doubt on the J call. The CDR3: CNARGAGETQYF. The CDR3 DNA sequence: TGCAACGCTCGGGGGGCCGGGGAGACCCAGTACTTC.